This T cell receptor beta chain derives from a study of CD4+ T cells in melanoma. Study results and caveats: Neoantigen-specific CD4+ T cells in melanoma reportedly had diverse differentiation states. A reported correlation linked neoantigen-specific CD4+ T cells to CD8+, macrophage and B cell function.

In the case of this clone: Its antigen is as yet unknown.

Measured with immunoSEQ multiplex PCR; TCRdb has only the in-frame clones, and not every one. The profile covers roughly 20,000 clones, with approximately 80% appearing a single time and less than 4% taken by the ten largest. From germline, CDR1 is SGHVS and CDR2 FQNEAQ. The ends were cut back, 5 bases at V and 5 bases at J, with 13 bases in the middle. The CDR3 runs to 14 residues. The sequenced sample consisted of cells from a culture (not recorded whether cultured in vitro). The rearrangement uses TRBV7-8 and TRBJ1-5; D is uncertain. The sequence was collected from a human donor with melanoma. CDR3 in DNA: TGTGCCAGCAGCCCTCATCCCCCGGATCAGCCCCAGCATTTT. Protein: CASSPHPPDQPQHF. The full variable domain, completed using reference TRBV7-8 and TRBJ1-5, is GAGVSQSPRYKVAKRGQDVALRCDPISGHVSLFWYQQALGQGPEFLTYFQNEAQLDKSGLPSDRFFAERPEGSVSTLKIQRTQQEDSAVYLCASSPHPPDQPQHFGDGTRLSIL.